Presented here are 8 T cell receptor beta chains from one specimen sequenced in a study of T cells in localized non-small cell lung cancer. The method was immunoSEQ multiplex PCR; TCRdb's version includes in-frame clones alone and lacks a portion of them. This table holds 25,000 to 35,000 clones, 94% found once. The specimen was peripheral blood, collected before any cancer treatment. Receptors were obtained from a woman between 35 and 75 years old with stage I lung adenocarcinoma.

The chain employs TRBV7-6 and TRBJ1-1, with D unclear. With 2 bases removed from V and 0 bases from J, the gap between germline ends came to 7 bases. The CDR3 has 14 residues. Germline V gene sequence: CDR1 SGHVS, CDR2 FNYEAQ. CDR3 protein: CASSLIGLNTEAFF. The CDR3 DNA is TGTGCCAGCAGCTTAATCGGGTTGAACACTGAAGCTTTCTTT.

This chain connects TRBV29-1 to TRBJ2-7; 8 bases line up with TRBD1. With 4 bases clipped from V and 3 bases from J, the junction kept 2 bases outside the gene matches. The CDR3 loop spans 12 amino acids. CDR1 SQVTM and CDR2 ANQGSEA come from the germline V gene. CDR3 coding DNA: TGCAGCGTTGCTACAGGGGGCTACGAGCAGTACTTC. Protein: CSVATGGYEQYF.

The chain joins TRBV7-9 to TRBJ2-7; TRBD1 is a possible D gene (6 bases). Trimming removed 1 base at V and 1 base at J, with 8 bases between. This CDR3 is built from 14 residues. The germline V gene encodes CDR1 SEHNR and CDR2 FQNEAQ (reference sequence). The CDR3, as DNA: TGTGCCAGCAGCTTAGTGCAGGGGTCCTACGAGCAGTACTTC. Encoded protein: CASSLVQGSYEQYF.

This chain uses TRBV11-2 with TRBJ2-3; D is uncertain. CDR1 and CDR2 (germline): SGHAT, FQNNGV. The CDR3 loop spans 14 amino acids. Between the trimmed V and J ends, which lost 1 base and 9 bases, there was a span of 14 bases. The CDR3 is CASSLVGSSSTQYF. DNA for the CDR3: TGTGCCAGCAGCTTAGTGGGGTCCTCGTCGACGCAGTATTTT.

This clone was counted a few times. The chain recombines TRBV7-3 with TRBJ2-2; maybe TRBD1 (6 bases). The CDR3 is 13 amino acids. Trimming removed 5 bases at V and 9 bases at J, with 13 bases between. In germline, CDR1 is SGHTA, CDR2 FQGTGA. The CDR3 DNA is TGTGCCAGCAGCACTAACAGGGACCGGGAGCTGTTTTTT. Its protein is CASSTNRDRELFF.

The chain links TRBV28 to TRBJ2-1; tentative D call: TRBD2 (5 bases). CDR3 size: 18 residues. V dropped 5 bases and J dropped 12 bases, with 32 bases sitting between them. Germline CDR1 is MDHEN and CDR2 is SYDVKM. The CDR3 DNA sequence: TGTGCCAGCAGTCTCGACACAGAGAGATTCTACTACAATGAGGGGCAGTTCTTC. Translation: CASSLDTERFYYNEGQFF.

This chain joins TRBV7-2 and TRBJ1-1, with a tentative D call TRBD1 (5 bases). The CDR3 covers 14 residues. Germline V gene data show CDR1 as SGHTA and CDR2 as FQGNSA. V was shortened by 1 base and J by 4 bases, with 10 bases between the two germline ends. The CDR3 is CASSLVARGTEAFF. CDR3 sequence (DNA): TGTGCCAGCAGCTTAGTGGCGAGGGGCACTGAAGCTTTCTTT.

The V and J genes are TRBV18 and TRBJ1-2; D uncertain. The germline V gene encodes CDR1 KGHSH and CDR2 LQKENI. Trimming removed 4 bases at V and 2 bases at J, with 8 bases between. The CDR3 has 13 residues. This chain's CDR3 is CASSLDSNYGYTF. CDR3 bases: TGTGCCAGCTCACTGGATTCAAACTATGGCTACACCTTC. The variable domain in full, completed from reference TRBV18 and TRBJ1-2, reads NAGVMQNPRHLVRRRGQEARLRCSPMKGHSHVYWYRQLPEEGLKFMVYLQKENIIDESGMPKERFSAEFPKEGPSILRIQQVVRGDSAAYFCASSLDSNYGYTFGSGTRLTVV.